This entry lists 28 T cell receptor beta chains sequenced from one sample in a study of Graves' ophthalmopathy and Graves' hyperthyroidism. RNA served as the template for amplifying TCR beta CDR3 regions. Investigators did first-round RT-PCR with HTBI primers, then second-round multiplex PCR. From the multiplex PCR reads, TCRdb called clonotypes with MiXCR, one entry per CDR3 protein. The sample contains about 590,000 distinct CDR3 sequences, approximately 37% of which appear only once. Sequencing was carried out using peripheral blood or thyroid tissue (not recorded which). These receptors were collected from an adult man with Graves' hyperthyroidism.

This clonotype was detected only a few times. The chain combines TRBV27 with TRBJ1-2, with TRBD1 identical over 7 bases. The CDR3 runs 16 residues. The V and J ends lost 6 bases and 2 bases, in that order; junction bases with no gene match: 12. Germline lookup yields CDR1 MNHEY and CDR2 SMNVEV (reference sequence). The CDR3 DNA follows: TGTGCCAGCAGCGCCACCCTGCCGGGACAGAACTATGGCTACACCTTC. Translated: CASSATLPGQNYGYTF.

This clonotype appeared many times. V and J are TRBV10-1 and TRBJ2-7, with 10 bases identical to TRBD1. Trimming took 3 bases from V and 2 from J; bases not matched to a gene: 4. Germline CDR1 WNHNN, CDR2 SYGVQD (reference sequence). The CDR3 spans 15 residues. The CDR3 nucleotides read TGCGCCAGCAGTGATACCGGGACAGGGGCCTACGAGCAGTACTTC. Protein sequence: CASSDTGTGAYEQYF.

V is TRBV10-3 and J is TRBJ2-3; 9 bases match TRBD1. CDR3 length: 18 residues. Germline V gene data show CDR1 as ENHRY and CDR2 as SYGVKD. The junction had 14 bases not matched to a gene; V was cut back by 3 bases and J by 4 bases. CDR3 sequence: CAISDLLGTGKRSDTQYF. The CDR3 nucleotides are TGTGCCATCAGTGATCTCCTTGGGACAGGGAAGAGGTCAGATACGCAGTATTTT.

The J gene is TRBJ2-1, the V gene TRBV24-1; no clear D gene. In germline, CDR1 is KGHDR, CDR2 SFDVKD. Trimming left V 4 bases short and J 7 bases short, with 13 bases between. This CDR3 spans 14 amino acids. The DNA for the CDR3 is TGTGCCACCAGTGACCCTTACACAGTTAATGAGCAGTTCTTC. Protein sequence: CATSDPYTVNEQFF.

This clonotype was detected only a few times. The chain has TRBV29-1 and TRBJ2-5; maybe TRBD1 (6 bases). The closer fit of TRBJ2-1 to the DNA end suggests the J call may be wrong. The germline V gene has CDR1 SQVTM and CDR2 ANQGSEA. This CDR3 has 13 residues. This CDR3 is CSAGQSVGNEQFF. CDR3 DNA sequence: TGCAGCGCCGGACAGTCAGTGGGCAATGAGCAGTTCTTC.

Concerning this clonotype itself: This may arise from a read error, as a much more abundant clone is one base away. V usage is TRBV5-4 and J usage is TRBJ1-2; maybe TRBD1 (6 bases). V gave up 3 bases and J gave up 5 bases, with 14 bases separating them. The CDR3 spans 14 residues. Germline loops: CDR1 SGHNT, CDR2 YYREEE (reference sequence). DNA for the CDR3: TGTGCCAGCAGCTCGAACAGGGAGTGGTATGGCTACACCTTC. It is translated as CASSSNREWYGYTF.

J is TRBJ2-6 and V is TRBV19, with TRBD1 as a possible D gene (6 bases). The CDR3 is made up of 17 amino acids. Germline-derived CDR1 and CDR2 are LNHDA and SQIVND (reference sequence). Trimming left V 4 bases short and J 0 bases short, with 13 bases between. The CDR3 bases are TGTGCCAGTAGTAGAGGGACATCCAACTCTGGGGCCAACGTCCTGACTTTC. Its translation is CASSRGTSNSGANVLTF.

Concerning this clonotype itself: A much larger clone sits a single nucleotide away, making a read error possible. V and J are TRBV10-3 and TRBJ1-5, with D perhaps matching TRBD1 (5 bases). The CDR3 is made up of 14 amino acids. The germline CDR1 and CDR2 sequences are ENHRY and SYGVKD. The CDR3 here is CASSERGNNQPQHF. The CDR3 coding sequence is TGTGCCAGCAGTGAAAGGGGCAACAATCAGCCCCAGCATTTT.

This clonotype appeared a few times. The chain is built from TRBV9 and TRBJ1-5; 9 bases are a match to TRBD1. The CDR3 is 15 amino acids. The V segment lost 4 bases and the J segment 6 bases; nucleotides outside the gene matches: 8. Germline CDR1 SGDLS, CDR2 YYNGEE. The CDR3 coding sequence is TGTGCCAGCAGCCCCGGGACAGGGTATAGTCAGCCCCAGCATTTT. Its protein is CASSPGTGYSQPQHF.

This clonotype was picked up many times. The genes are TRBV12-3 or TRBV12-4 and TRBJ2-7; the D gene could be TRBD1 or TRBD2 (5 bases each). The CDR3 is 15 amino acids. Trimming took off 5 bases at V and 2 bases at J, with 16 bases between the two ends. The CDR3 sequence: CASSPGRFEPYEQYF. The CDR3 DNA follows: TGTGCCAGCAGTCCGGGACGCTTCGAGCCCTACGAGCAGTACTTC.

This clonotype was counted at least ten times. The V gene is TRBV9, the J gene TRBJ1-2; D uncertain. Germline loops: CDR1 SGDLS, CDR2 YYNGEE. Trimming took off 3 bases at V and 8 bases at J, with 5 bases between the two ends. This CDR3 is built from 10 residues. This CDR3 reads CASSGWGYTF. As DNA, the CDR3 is TGTGCCAGCAGCGGATGGGGCTACACCTTC.

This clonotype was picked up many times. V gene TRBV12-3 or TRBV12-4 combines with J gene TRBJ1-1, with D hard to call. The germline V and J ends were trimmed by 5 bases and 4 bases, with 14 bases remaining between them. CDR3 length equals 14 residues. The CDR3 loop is CASSPTWGATEAFF. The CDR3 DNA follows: TGTGCCAGCAGTCCCACATGGGGTGCCACTGAAGCTTTCTTT.

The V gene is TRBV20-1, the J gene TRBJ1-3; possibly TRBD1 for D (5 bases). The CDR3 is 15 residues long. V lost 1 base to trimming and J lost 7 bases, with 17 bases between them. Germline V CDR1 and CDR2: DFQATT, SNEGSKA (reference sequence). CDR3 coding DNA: TGCAGTGCTAGAGTTCTTCGGCAGGGTGCCAACACCATATATTTT. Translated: CSARVLRQGANTIYF.

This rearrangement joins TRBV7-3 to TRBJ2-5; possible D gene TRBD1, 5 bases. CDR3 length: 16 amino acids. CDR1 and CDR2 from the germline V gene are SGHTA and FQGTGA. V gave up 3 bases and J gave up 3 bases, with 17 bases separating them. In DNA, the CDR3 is TGTGCCAGCAGCTTGGGGATGAGCAGGGTTAAAGAGACCCAGTACTTC. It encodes CASSLGMSRVKETQYF.

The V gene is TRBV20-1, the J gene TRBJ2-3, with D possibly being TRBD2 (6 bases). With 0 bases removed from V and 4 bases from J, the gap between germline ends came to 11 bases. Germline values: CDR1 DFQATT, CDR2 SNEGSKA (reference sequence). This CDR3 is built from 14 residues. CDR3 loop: CSARDGWEADTQYF. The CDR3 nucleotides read TGCAGTGCTAGAGATGGTTGGGAGGCAGATACGCAGTATTTT.

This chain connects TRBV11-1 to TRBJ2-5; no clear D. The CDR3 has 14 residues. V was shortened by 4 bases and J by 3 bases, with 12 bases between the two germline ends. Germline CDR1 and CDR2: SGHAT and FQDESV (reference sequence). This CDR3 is CASSSRPSKETQYF. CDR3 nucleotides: TGTGCCAGCAGCTCGAGACCATCCAAAGAGACCCAGTACTTC.

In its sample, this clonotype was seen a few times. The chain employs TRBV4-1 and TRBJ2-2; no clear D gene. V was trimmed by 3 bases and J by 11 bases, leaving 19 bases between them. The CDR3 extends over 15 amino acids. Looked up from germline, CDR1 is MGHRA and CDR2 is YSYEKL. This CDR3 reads CASSHGPSVPGELFF. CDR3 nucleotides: TGCGCCAGCAGCCACGGGCCGAGTGTACCGGGCGAGCTGTTTTTT.

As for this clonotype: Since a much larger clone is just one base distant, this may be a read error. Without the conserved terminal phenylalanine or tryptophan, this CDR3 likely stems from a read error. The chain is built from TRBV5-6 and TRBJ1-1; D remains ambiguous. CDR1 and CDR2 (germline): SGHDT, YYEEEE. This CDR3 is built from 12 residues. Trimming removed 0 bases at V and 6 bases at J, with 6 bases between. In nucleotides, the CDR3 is TGTGCCAGCAGCTTGGGTTTAGCTGAAGCTTTCTCT. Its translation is CASSLGLAEAFS.

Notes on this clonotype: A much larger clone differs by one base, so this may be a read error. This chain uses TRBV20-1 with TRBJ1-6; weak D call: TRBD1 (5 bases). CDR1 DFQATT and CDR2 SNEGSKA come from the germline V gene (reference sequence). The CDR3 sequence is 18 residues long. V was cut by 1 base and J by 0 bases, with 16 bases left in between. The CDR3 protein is CSARGGVTLSSYNSPLHF. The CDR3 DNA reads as TGCAGTGCTAGAGGGGGGGTCACGTTGAGCTCCTATAATTCACCCCTCCACTTT.

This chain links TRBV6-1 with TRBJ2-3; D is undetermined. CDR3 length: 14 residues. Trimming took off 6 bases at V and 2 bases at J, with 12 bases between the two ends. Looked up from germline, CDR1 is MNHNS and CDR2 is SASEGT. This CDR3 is CASSRTQNTDTQYF. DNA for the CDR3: TGTGCCAGCAGCCGCACCCAGAACACAGATACGCAGTATTTT.

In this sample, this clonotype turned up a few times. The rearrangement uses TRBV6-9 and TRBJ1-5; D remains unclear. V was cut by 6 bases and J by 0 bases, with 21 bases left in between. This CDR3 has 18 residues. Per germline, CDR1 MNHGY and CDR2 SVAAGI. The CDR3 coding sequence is TGTGCCAGCAGGCCGACCCAAAGGGCCCCAGCTAGCAATCAGCCCCAGCATTTT. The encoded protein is CASRPTQRAPASNQPQHF.

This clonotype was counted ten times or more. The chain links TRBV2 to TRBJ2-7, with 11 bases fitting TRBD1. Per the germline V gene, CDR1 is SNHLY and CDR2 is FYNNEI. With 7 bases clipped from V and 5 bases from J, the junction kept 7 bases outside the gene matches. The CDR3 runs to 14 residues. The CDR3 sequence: CASNSRTGGDEQYF. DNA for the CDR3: TGTGCCAGCAATTCTAGGACAGGGGGCGACGAGCAGTACTTC.

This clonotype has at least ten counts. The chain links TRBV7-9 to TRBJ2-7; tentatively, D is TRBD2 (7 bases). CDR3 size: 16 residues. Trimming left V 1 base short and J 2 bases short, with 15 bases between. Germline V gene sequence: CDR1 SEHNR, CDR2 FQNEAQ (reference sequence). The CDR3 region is CASSLGPGGRAYEQYF. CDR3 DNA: TGTGCCAGCAGCTTAGGGCCGGGGGGCAGGGCCTACGAGCAGTACTTC. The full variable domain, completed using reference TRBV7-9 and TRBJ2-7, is DTGVSQNPRHKITKRGQNVTFRCDPISEHNRLYWYRQTLGQGPEFLTYFQNEAQLEKSRLLSDRFSAERPKGSFSTLEIQRTEQGDSAMYLCASSLGPGGRAYEQYFGPGTRLTVT.

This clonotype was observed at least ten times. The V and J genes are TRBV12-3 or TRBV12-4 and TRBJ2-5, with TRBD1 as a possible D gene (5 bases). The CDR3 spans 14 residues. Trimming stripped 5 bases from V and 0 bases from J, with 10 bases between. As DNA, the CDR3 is TGTGCCAGCAGTCTCAACAGGTACCAAGAGACCCAGTACTTC. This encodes CASSLNRYQETQYF.

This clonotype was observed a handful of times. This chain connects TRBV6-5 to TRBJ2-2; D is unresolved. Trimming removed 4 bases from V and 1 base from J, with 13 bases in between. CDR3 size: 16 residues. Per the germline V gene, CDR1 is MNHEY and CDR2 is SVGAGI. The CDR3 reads CASSSLQNRNTGELFF. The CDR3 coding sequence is TGTGCCAGCAGTTCACTCCAGAACAGGAACACCGGGGAGCTGTTTTTT.

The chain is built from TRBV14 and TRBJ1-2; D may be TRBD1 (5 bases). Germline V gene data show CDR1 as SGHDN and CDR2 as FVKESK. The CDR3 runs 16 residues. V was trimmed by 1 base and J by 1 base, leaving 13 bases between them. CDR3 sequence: CASSQAQGPYNYGYTF. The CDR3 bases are TGTGCCAGCAGCCAAGCCCAGGGCCCATATAACTATGGCTACACCTTC. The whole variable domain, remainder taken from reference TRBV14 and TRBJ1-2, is EAGVTQFPSHSVIEKGQTVTLRCDPISGHDNLYWYRRVMGKEIKFLLHFVKESKQDESGMPNNRFLAERTGGTYSTLKVQPAELEDSGVYFCASSQAQGPYNYGYTFGSGTRLTVV.

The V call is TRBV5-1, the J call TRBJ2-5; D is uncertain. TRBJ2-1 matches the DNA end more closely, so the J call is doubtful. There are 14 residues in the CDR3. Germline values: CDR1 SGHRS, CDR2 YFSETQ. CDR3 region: CASSLGQVNNEQFF. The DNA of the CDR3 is TGCGCCAGCAGCTTGGGTCAAGTCAACAATGAGCAGTTCTTC.

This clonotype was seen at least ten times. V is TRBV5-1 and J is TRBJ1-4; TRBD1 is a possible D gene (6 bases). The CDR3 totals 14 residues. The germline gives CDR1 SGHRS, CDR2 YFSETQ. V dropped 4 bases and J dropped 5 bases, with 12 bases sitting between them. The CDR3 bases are TGCGCCAGCAGCCTCATTGGACAGAATGAAAAACTGTTTTTT. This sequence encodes CASSLIGQNEKLFF.